The following is a T cell receptor (beta chain) sequence with its context. The antigen is undetermined. This sample stems from a study of vaccination effects on CD4 cells after COVID-19. The repertoire was sequenced with immunoSEQ multiplex PCR; TCRdb's copy has only in-frame clones and lacks some. The sample has around 47,000 clones, around 70% seen once. Findings and caveats of the study: Vaccine- and infection-induced clones showed marked clonal contraction late following vaccination. The study got few convalescent patients and did not collect any early post-infection timepoints. In healthy vaccinees, only 1 of 255 vaccine-induced clones cross-reacted with common cold coronaviruses.

Once cultured for nine to ten days, the cells underwent separation to obtain CD4+ T cells. Each participant was administered two doses of either the BNT162b2 or the mRNA-1273 vaccine. Nobody among the vaccine recipients had prior SARS-CoV-2 infection (nucleocapsid antibodies were negative). The input for sequencing was CD4+ T cells from PBMCs cultured without peptide, taken after COVID-19 vaccination. The clonotype originates from a human donor who received a COVID-19 vaccine.

The CDR3 here is CASSLGDRGRKSGNTIYF. The CDR3 DNA sequence: TGTGCCAGCAGCTTGGGGGACAGGGGGCGAAAGAGTGGAAACACCATATATTTT. The rearrangement links TRBV12-1 to TRBJ1-3; the D segment call TRBD1 is taken from the table without a DNA check. TRBV12-1 is a known pseudogene. The CDR3 consists of 18 residues.